This T cell receptor beta chain was captured by sequencing in a study of T cells after yellow fever vaccination. This clonotype was counted a few times. Its antigen remains unknown. Unmatched junction bases numbered 5, after V lost 1 base and J lost 0 bases. CDR3 length: 17 amino acids. Germline V gene data show CDR1 as SGHTA and CDR2 as FQGNSA. Findings and caveats of the study: Overlap between CD4 and CD8 compartments was detected for a small share of clonotypes. Subsequent booster samples again held most clones from primary vaccination (under 98% CD4, about 90% CD8).

TCRdb re-called the 5' RACE reads through MiXCR, storing one row per CDR3 protein. The table includes approximately 610,000 distinct CDR3 sequences, about 15% detected once. This rearrangement joins TRBV7-2 to TRBJ2-2; 7 bases are a match to TRBD1. This sample comprised PBMCs, obtained 5 days after the first yellow fever vaccination. This TCR was recovered from a man aged 18-30 years who received the YFV17D yellow fever vaccine. CDR3 loop: CASSLVVQGANTGELFF. CDR3 sequence (DNA): TGTGCCAGCAGCTTAGTCGTCCAGGGGGCGAACACCGGGGAGCTGTTTTTT.